This TCR beta chain was sequenced for a study of T cells in Graves' hyperthyroidism and ophthalmopathy (dated by TCRdb to between 2019 and 2020). Regarding the complete study: Peripheral blood samples were taken at initial diagnosis, before any treatment was given. To identify distinguishing TCR V-J signatures, a discovery cohort of about 95 patients was used, comprising 40 to 45 with Graves' ophthalmopathy and 57 with stable Graves' hyperthyroidism. An independent validation cohort of 18 to 20 hyperthyroidism patients and approximately 16 patients who later progressed to ophthalmopathy tested prospective prediction of ophthalmopathy. The 90 to 100 discovery patients were randomly split 7:3 into training and test sets. In addition, the study compared T-cell repertoires in thyroid tissue and in blood from six Graves' hyperthyroidism patients. After blood sampling, hyperthyroidism patients were treated with methimazole at a starting dose of 30 mg daily, and ophthalmopathy patients were treated with high-dose intravenous methylprednisolone. TCR Vbeta CDR3 sequencing of 120 to 150 peripheral blood samples (more than 40 ophthalmopathy, 75 hyperthyroidism and 17 progressor patients) is reported in the paper. Overall study outcomes, separate from this receptor: Most expanded thyroid clonotypes (frequency above 0.001) were also detected in blood, suggesting blood repertoires may reflect thyroid immune responses. Sample size was not statistically predetermined, and investigators were not blinded to group allocation. Ophthalmopathy was separated from stable hyperthyroidism by a 13 V-J signature model, with 87.88% sensitivity and about 81% specificity obtained in cross-validation and 80%/75% obtained in testing. During validation, the model predicted progression to ophthalmopathy a median of approximately six months ahead of onset, with almost 71% sensitivity and 72% to 80% specificity.

Amplification of TCR beta CDR3 regions was carried out from RNA transcripts. The first round of RT-PCR for the TCR CDR3 was performed with the HTBI primer set and the Qiagen OneStep RT-PCR kit. Libraries were constructed in a second round of multiplex PCR, after which size selection and purification were carried out. Sequencing of the libraries was done on an Illumina HiSeq2000 using paired-end 100 bp reads. In the authors' own workflow: SOAPnuke was used to process the raw data, removing reads that contained adapters or uncalled bases, had a mean Phred below 15, or lacked an exact match to the constant primer or identifier. High-quality paired reads were merged using COPE v1.2.5, and each unique nucleotide sequence was defined as a clonotype. MiTCR v1.1 was used to align the clonotypes against IMGT TRBV, TRBD and TRBJ reference segments. Only V-J combinations with frequency above 0.0001, covering approximately 99% of repertoires, were analysed. A TCS score was defined as the ratio of F50 (clonal expansion) to E x V (chaos), with BLOSUM62-based TCRdist applied between CDR3 peptides within each V-J. Welch's t-statistics and random forest reduced 500 to 550 V-J features to 13, which were used in a naive Bayes classifier (R e1071). Thyroid-blood repertoire similarity was quantified with the Morisita-Horn index. The public reads were reprocessed in TCRdb via fastp at Q25 and MiXCR, keeping in-frame beta chains. Duplicate CDR3 protein sequences are folded into a single record with the most common DNA and genes. The V and J calls here are based on TCRdb, not the publication. Within this sample are roughly 560,000 distinct CDR3 sequences, with approximately 14% of them counted one time only. About 4% of the sample goes to the ten largest clones.

Its CDR3 holds 15 amino acids, cysteine through phenylalanine. Solely the CDR3 DNA is kept, with 45 bases framed from the first base. V is trimmed back by 8 bases and J by 5 bases, and the junction contains 10 bases that no gene match accounts for. As encoded in the germline V gene, CDR1 is SNHLY while CDR2 is FYNNEI. The sample holds a few counts of this clonotype. This receptor's antigen is unknown. One base away there is no much larger clone; base qualities are not given. In the ophthalmopathy patients, disease was moderately to severely active, with a Clinical Activity Score of 3 or more, a NOSPECS grade of 4 or more, and a duration of less than 3 months. Patients with uncontrolled infections, other autoimmune diseases, pregnancy or lactation were excluded. Diagnoses were based on clinical symptoms, serum thyroxine and TRAb, thyroid ultrasound and orbital computed tomography. Ficoll-Paque density gradient centrifugation was used to isolate PBMCs from around 10 ml of fresh peripheral blood. Total RNA was extracted using Trizol reagent, and RNA quality was assessed on an Agilent 2100 Bioanalyzer.

Sequenced sample: blood. The receptor was isolated from a woman aged 40-49 years with Graves' ophthalmopathy. The V and J segments used are TRBV2 and TRBJ2-7; TRBD1 fits 12 bases in the junction. Read as DNA, the sequence is TGTGCCAGCTGCATCTCGGGACAGGGGGCGGACGAGCAGTACTTC. It translates to CASCISGQGADEQYF.